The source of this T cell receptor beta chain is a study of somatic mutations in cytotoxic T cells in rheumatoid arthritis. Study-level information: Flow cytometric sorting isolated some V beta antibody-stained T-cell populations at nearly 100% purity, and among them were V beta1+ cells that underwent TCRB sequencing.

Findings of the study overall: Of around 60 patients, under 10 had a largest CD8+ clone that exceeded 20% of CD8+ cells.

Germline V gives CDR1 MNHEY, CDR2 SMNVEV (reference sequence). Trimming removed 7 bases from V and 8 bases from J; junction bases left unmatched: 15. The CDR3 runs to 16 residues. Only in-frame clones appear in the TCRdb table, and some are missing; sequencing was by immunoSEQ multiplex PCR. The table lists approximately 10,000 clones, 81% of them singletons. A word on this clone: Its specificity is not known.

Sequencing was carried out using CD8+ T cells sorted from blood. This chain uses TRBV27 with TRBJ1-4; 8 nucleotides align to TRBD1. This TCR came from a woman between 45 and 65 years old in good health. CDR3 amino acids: CASIRLPTGDKEKLFF. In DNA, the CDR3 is TGTGCCAGCATAAGACTACCGACAGGGGACAAGGAAAAACTGTTTTTT.